This T cell receptor beta chain was profiled in a study of blood T cell repertoires in COVID-19 (dated by TCRdb to 2019 to 2021). Context from the whole study: Samples covering the acute and convalescent phases of COVID-19 were provided by collaborators in the United States, Italy and Spain. The prospective study material was composed of cDNA or gDNA derived from T cells, B-cell-depleted T cells, or PBMCs. Deeply sampled blood TCRbeta repertoires from subjects exposed to, actively infected with, or recovered from COVID-19 were included in the dataset. The repertoires were released in a freely available public database meant as a resource for research on the immune response to SARS-CoV-2. The samples were drawn from two sources: the first 160 participants of the ongoing ImmuneRACE study, and 1,000 to 1,500 subjects contributed by 6 global collaborators. A de-identified subject ID, COVID-19 status, age in years and sex were almost always included in the sample metadata. Where HLA class I and class II types were available, the types were taken from metadata supplied by the sample provider, not from assay-based typing.

Per the germline V gene (reference sequence), LNHDA is the CDR1 and SQIVND is the CDR2. From the cysteine through the phenylalanine, the CDR3 covers 14 amino acids. Left in the record is the CDR3 DNA by itself, 42 bases read in frame from the first base. The trim is 4 bases for V and 3 bases for J, with a gap of 12 bases between the germline ends. Regarding this clone: Which antigen it targets is not known. Per-base quality was not reported, and no clone a single base away is much larger than it.

In Seattle, one collaborating source enrolled patients while the infection was active and tracked those patients longitudinally over the course of disease. Collaborating institutions collected whole blood in K2EDTA tubes following their own protocols. For TCRbeta analysis, collaborators shipped samples in one of three forms: frozen whole blood, isolated PBMCs, or DNA extracted from either of those sample types. What the work shows at the level of the full study, not this receptor alone: The quantity of clinical and demographic metadata differed by source and by participant and was supplied without curation.

TCRbeta CDR3 regions were amplified from genomic DNA by means of the immunoSEQ Assay, a bias-controlled multiplex PCR. As for how the authors treated the data: The number of nucleated cells in each sample was estimated by amplification of reference gene primers within the assay. To quantify the absolute abundance of each unique TCRbeta CDR3 rearrangement, sequence reads were collapsed and filtered. Productive Simpson clonality was computed per sample as the square root of Simpson's diversity index over productive rearrangements. TCRdb holds this immuneACCESS table with in-frame rearrangements only. Some clones are missing; in checked studies, unresolved V genes explain under half, and the rest has no known cause. V, J and clone size are taken as reported in that table, and D and trimming were inferred from the DNA itself. Here the sample has approximately 300,000 clones; approximately 83% occur a single time. The top ten hold less than 20% of the sample.

In this chain, TRBV19 is recombined with TRBJ1-2; there is no confident call for the D gene. Material: peripheral blood. The sequence was obtained from a person between 65 and 79 years old with COVID-19, enrolled during active disease. The CDR3 protein is CASSKGWEDYGYTF. In nucleotides, the sequence is TGTGCCAGTAGTAAAGGTTGGGAGGACTATGGCTACACCTTC.